Listed here are 9 T cell receptor beta chains from one sample, sequenced in a study of cytomegalovirus exposure and HLA in healthy donors (dated by TCRdb to about 2017). The library was made by the immunoSEQ multiplex PCR assay. The multiplex PCR relied on a mix of 60 forward primers for TCR Vbeta segments and 13 reverse primers for TCR Jbeta segments. Here the immuneACCESS table is served through TCRdb, limited to in-frame sequences with V and J called. Missing clones are a known gap in these copies; in checked studies unresolved V genes cover under half, and the rest lacks a known reason. The table for this sample lists around 150,000 clones; roughly 10% of them were counted only once. Over 1.5% of the sample rests with the top ten. The sequenced material came from PBMCs. The receptors come from a male donor in good health and CMV-seronegative.

Note on this clone: One end of the junction is discordant with germline, which a read error may explain. This rearrangement joins TRBV4-2 to TRBJ2-6; 9 nucleotides match TRBD1. Germline V lookup: CDR1 LGHNA, CDR2 YNFKEQ. There are 17 residues in the CDR3. The chain's CDR3 is CAGSKEGTGYGANVLTF. The DNA of the CDR3 is TGTGCCGGCAGCAAAGAGGGGACAGGGTATGGGGCCAACGTCCTGACTTTC.

Concerning this clone itself: Other DNA variants within this sample encode the same CDR3. J is TRBJ1-5 and V is TRBV27; the D gene is possibly TRBD1 (5 bases). This CDR3 comprises 15 residues. V was pared by 2 bases and J by 0 bases, with 8 bases between. CDR1 and CDR2 from the germline V gene are MNHEY and SMNVEV (reference sequence). The CDR3 DNA sequence: TGTGCCAGCAGTTTACGGGGGTATAGCAATCAGCCCCAGCATTTT. Residues: CASSLRGYSNQPQHF.

This clone occurred a few times. The chain recombines TRBV28 with TRBJ2-7, with D possibly matching TRBD1 (5 bases). V dropped 5 bases and J dropped 2 bases, with 16 bases sitting between them. This CDR3 comprises 15 residues. The germline gives CDR1 MDHEN, CDR2 SYDVKM. CDR3 protein: CASSGVMDTAYEQYF. In DNA form, the CDR3 reads TGTGCCAGCAGTGGAGTTATGGACACCGCCTACGAGCAGTACTTC.

The V and J genes are TRBV29-1 and TRBJ1-3; 10 bases match TRBD1. Germline CDR1 and CDR2: SQVTM and ANQGSEA. The CDR3 length is 14 residues. V lost 6 bases, J lost 3 bases, and 5 bases stayed unmatched. The CDR3, as DNA: TGCAGCGTCGCCGACAGGGGGCTTGGAAACACCATATATTTT. It specifies CSVADRGLGNTIYF.

This clone was detected only a few times. The chain has TRBV7-3 and TRBJ2-3; 7 bases map to TRBD1. Germline CDR1 is SGHTA and CDR2 is FQGTGA. This CDR3 is built from 14 residues. V shed 5 bases, J shed 0 bases, and the junction held 2 bases outside the gene matches. The CDR3 nucleotides read TGTGCCAGCAGCAGGGACAGCAGCACAGATACGCAGTATTTT. Translated, it gives CASSRDSSTDTQYF.

This clone was counted a few times. The conserved phenylalanine or tryptophan normally closing the CDR3 is absent here, so this likely arose from a read error. The limits of the CDR3 on the DNA are not certain, so only TCRdb's listed CDR3 is given. This sequence joins TRBV10-1 and TRBJ2-7; TRBD1 is the table's D call, not checked against the DNA. Both ends counted, the CDR3 spans 9 residues. Germline V lookup: CDR1 WNHNN, CDR2 SYGVQD (reference sequence). The CDR3 loop is CASSPGQGI.

This clone was detected only a few times. V and J are TRBV29-1 and TRBJ2-3; possibly TRBD2 for D (5 bases). The germline V and J ends were trimmed by 6 bases and 1 base, with 17 bases remaining between them. The germline gives CDR1 SQVTM, CDR2 ANQGSEA. This CDR3 is built from 15 residues. The CDR3, as DNA: TGCAGCGTAATTCGGGATACAGTGGGCACAGATACGCAGTATTTT. Its protein product is CSVIRDTVGTDTQYF.

This clone was found a few times. The chain uses TRBV4-2 and TRBJ2-1; 12 nucleotides line up with TRBD2. Trimming removed 5 bases from V and 4 bases from J; junction bases left unmatched: 6. Germline CDR1 reads LGHNA; CDR2 reads YNFKEQ. The length of the CDR3 is 16 residues. CDR3: CASSDRTSGVYNEQFF. In DNA, the CDR3 is TGTGCCAGCAGCGACCGGACTAGCGGGGTATACAATGAGCAGTTCTTC.

This clone was seen only a few times. The gene calls are TRBV9 and TRBJ2-5, with TRBD1 matching over 9 bases. The germline V gene encodes CDR1 SGDLS and CDR2 YYNGEE. This CDR3 contains 16 residues. V lost 0 bases, J lost 1 base, and 4 bases stayed unmatched. The CDR3 nucleotides read TGTGCCAGCAGCGTAGATCTGACAGGGGGCCAAGAGACCCAGTACTTC. It translates to CASSVDLTGGQETQYF. The full variable domain, its missing parts supplied by reference TRBV9 and TRBJ2-5, is DSGVTQTPKHLITATGQRVTLRCSPRSGDLSVYWYQQSLDQGLQFLIQYYNGEERAKGNILERFSAQQFPDLHSELNLSSLELGDSALYFCASSVDLTGGQETQYFGPGTRLLVL.